One sample yielded the 18 T cell receptor beta chains listed below, sequenced in a study of T cell changes during pregnancy in multiple sclerosis. Produced via immunoSEQ multiplex PCR; TCRdb's table is partial and in-frame only. The table records 91,000 or so clones, 85% to 95% of them present only once. This sample comprised peripheral blood, obtained after pregnancy. These receptors were collected from a female donor with multiple sclerosis, enrolled in a pregnancy study.

The V gene is TRBV18, the J gene TRBJ1-2, with TRBD1 identical over 8 bases. CDR1 and CDR2 (germline): KGHSH, LQKENI. CDR3 length: 17 residues. J lost 7 bases, V lost 0 bases, and 13 bases had no gene match. The CDR3 spells CASSPPYGGRGLGGYTF. The CDR3 DNA reads TGTGCCAGCTCACCACCCTACGGTGGCAGGGGGCTGGGTGGCTACACCTTC.

This clone was seen only once. The chain links TRBV6-5 to TRBJ1-1; 11 nucleotides match TRBD1. V shed 0 bases and J 5 bases; nucleotides not matched to a gene: 2. The germline gives CDR1 MNHEY, CDR2 SVGAGI. CDR3 length equals 15 residues. This chain's CDR3 is CASSYSGTGGTEAFF. The CDR3 nucleotides read TGTGCCAGCAGTTACTCCGGGACAGGGGGGACTGAAGCTTTCTTT.

The chain couples TRBV7-7 to TRBJ1-1, with no clear D. This CDR3 is built from 13 residues. Germline V gives CDR1 SSHAT, CDR2 FNYEAQ (reference sequence). Deletions cut 2 bases from V and 2 bases from J, with 6 bases between. CDR3 DNA sequence: TGTGCCAGCAGCTTAAGAGCAAACACTGAAGCTTTCTTT. As protein: CASSLRANTEAFF. Combining the CDR3 with reference TRBV7-7 and TRBJ1-1 gives the whole variable domain GAGVSQSPRYKVTKRGQDVTLRCDPISSHATLYWYQQALGQGPEFLTYFNYEAQPDKSGLPSDRFSAERPEGSISTLTIQRTEQRDSAMYRCASSLRANTEAFFGQGTRLTVV.

The CDR3 region has the DNA TGTGCCAGCAGCTTATTCGCGGGGAGCTACGAGCAGTACTTC. Translated, it gives CASSLFAGSYEQYF. This chain links TRBV7-8 with TRBJ2-7; possibly TRBD2 for D (6 bases). CDR3 length: 14 amino acids. Trimming stripped 2 bases from V and 3 bases from J, with 11 bases between. CDR1 and CDR2 from the germline V gene are SGHVS and FQNEAQ.

The chain carries TRBV7-9 and TRBJ2-4; D not certain. The germline CDR1 and CDR2 sequences are SEHNR and FQNEAQ (reference sequence). The CDR3 has 14 residues. Deletions cut 0 bases from V and 0 bases from J, with 3 bases between. CDR3 sequence: CASSLALAKNIQYF. The CDR3 DNA reads as TGTGCCAGCAGCTTAGCCCTAGCCAAAAACATTCAGTACTTC.

As DNA, the CDR3 is TGCGCCAGCAGACAGGGGGCGGGTCAGCCCCAGCATTTT. Its protein product is CASRQGAGQPQHF. This sequence joins TRBV5-1 and TRBJ1-5; TRBD1 aligns across 9 bases. Germline V lookup: CDR1 SGHRS, CDR2 YFSETQ. V shed 5 bases, J shed 6 bases, and the junction held 3 bases outside the gene matches. The CDR3 extends over 13 amino acids.

This rearrangement joins TRBV28 to TRBJ1-5; 9 bases are a match to TRBD1. Germline-derived CDR1 and CDR2 are MDHEN and SYDVKM. Trimming cost V 4 bases and J 3 bases; bases outside gene matches: 4. The CDR3 extends over 15 amino acids. The CDR3: CASSYTGGSNQPQHF. The CDR3 nucleotides read TGTGCCAGCAGTTATACAGGGGGCTCCAATCAGCCCCAGCATTTT.

V gene TRBV19 combines with J gene TRBJ2-4; D is unclear. V was shortened by 6 bases and J by 6 bases, with 15 bases between the two germline ends. The length of the CDR3 is 14 residues. Per the germline V gene, CDR1 is LNHDA and CDR2 is SQIVND (reference sequence). The CDR3 here is CASRLGSFGNIQYF. DNA for the CDR3: TGTGCCAGTAGGCTTGGTAGTTTCGGAAACATTCAGTACTTC.

CDR3 loop: CASSYSTGIYDGYTF. Written as DNA, the CDR3 is TGTGCCAGCAGTTACTCGACCGGGATTTACGATGGCTACACCTTC. The chain has TRBV6-5 and TRBJ1-2, with D uncertain. Germline loops: CDR1 MNHEY, CDR2 SVGAGI. The CDR3 consists of 15 residues. The V end lost 0 bases, the J end lost 6 bases, and 14 bases lay between the germline ends.

The chain couples TRBV10-1 to TRBJ2-3, with 14 bases lining up with TRBD2. Germline CDR1 and CDR2: WNHNN and SYGVQD (reference sequence). The CDR3 is 20 amino acids. With V trimmed by 5 bases and J by 0 bases, 13 bases remained unmatched. In DNA, the CDR3 is TGCGCCAGCAGTCGAGGGGGACTAGCGGGAGAAAGGGGCAGCACAGATACGCAGTATTTT. The encoded protein is CASSRGGLAGERGSTDTQYF.

The CDR3 region is CASSWRTGNSMNTEAFF. The CDR3 nucleotides read TGTGCCAGTAGCTGGCGGACAGGGAATTCCATGAACACTGAAGCTTTCTTT. The genes are TRBV19 and TRBJ1-1; TRBD1 matches at 8 bases. This CDR3 is built from 17 residues. V shed 6 bases and J 0 bases; nucleotides not matched to a gene: 12. Germline CDR1 is LNHDA and CDR2 is SQIVND (reference sequence).

This clone was picked up one time. V usage is TRBV19 and J usage is TRBJ1-5; D might be TRBD1 (6 bases). Looked up from germline, CDR1 is LNHDA and CDR2 is SQIVND (reference sequence). The CDR3 length is 14 residues. V lost 9 bases to trimming and J lost 4 bases, with 16 bases between them. CDR3 residues: CASSGTPLNQPQHF. The CDR3 nucleotides read TGTGCCAGCTCAGGGACACCACTTAATCAGCCCCAGCATTTT.

This chain uses TRBV7-3 with TRBJ2-2; 11 bases agree with TRBD2. From germline, CDR1 is SGHTA and CDR2 FQGTGA. The CDR3 consists of 15 residues. The ends lost 5 bases at V and 3 bases at J; junction bases unmatched: 2. The CDR3 loop is CASSLLAGDTGELFF. CDR3 DNA sequence: TGTGCCAGCAGCCTACTAGCGGGGGACACCGGGGAGCTGTTTTTT.

The chain joins TRBV30 to TRBJ2-7, with unresolved D. CDR3 length: 12 amino acids. V gave up 0 bases and J gave up 8 bases, with 11 bases separating them. Germline lookup yields CDR1 GTSNPN and CDR2 SVGIG (reference sequence). CDR3 residues: CAWSVTRVQQYF. The CDR3 DNA reads TGTGCCTGGAGTGTAACCCGAGTGCAGCAGTACTTC. The whole variable domain, remainder taken from reference TRBV30 and TRBJ2-7, is SQTIHQWPATLVQPVGSPLSLECTVEGTSNPNLYWYRQAAGRGLQLLFYSVGIGQISSEVPQNLSASRPQDRQFILSSKKLLLSDSGFYLCAWSVTRVQQYFGPGTRLTVT.

This chain connects TRBV5-4 to TRBJ2-7; 9 nucleotides line up with TRBD1. The ends lost 4 bases at V and 6 bases at J; junction bases unmatched: 8. Germline CDR1 is SGHNT and CDR2 is YYREEE (reference sequence). The length of the CDR3 is 14 residues. The CDR3 nucleotides read TGTGCCAGCAGCAACCGGGACAGGGAGATCGAGCAGTACTTC. The encoded protein is CASSNRDREIEQYF.

This clone was seen at least ten times. The chain is built from TRBV30 and TRBJ1-1; the D gene is possibly TRBD1 (5 bases). Trimming took 8 bases from V and 5 from J, leaving 15 bases between them. Germline V gives CDR1 GTSNPN, CDR2 SVGIG (reference sequence). This CDR3 region has 12 residues. CDR3 nucleotide sequence: TGTGCCAGCAACAGGTTGAGTACTGAAGCTTTCTTT. Protein: CASNRLSTEAFF. The full variable domain, its missing parts supplied by reference TRBV30 and TRBJ1-1, is SQTIHQWPATLVQPVGSPLSLECTVEGTSNPNLYWYRQAAGRGLQLLFYSVGIGQISSEVPQNLSASRPQDRQFILSSKKLLLSDSGFYLCASNRLSTEAFFGQGTRLTVV.

This chain uses TRBV28 with TRBJ2-2, with no clear D. The germline V gene encodes CDR1 MDHEN and CDR2 SYDVKM. Trimming took off 1 base at V and 3 bases at J, with 3 bases between the two ends. The CDR3 covers 13 residues. The CDR3 region has the DNA TGTGCCAGCAGTTTATCCGACACCGGGGAGCTGTTTTTT. This translates into CASSLSDTGELFF.

The chain is built from TRBV2 and TRBJ2-1; D possibly corresponds to TRBD2 (6 bases). The CDR3 contains 15 residues. Germline V gene data show CDR1 as SNHLY and CDR2 as FYNNEI. With 4 bases removed from V and 4 bases from J, the gap between germline ends came to 14 bases. The CDR3 DNA reads TGTGCCAGCAGTGGGTTTCCTAGCGTTTACAATGAGCAGTTCTTC. It yields the protein CASSGFPSVYNEQFF.